This note documents a single T cell receptor (beta chain) sequence. This clonotype was counted at least ten times. It lacks a known antigen. No base quality values were provided; no much bigger clone lies one nucleotide off. This sample was taken from a study of T cells after yellow fever vaccination (dated by TCRdb to the late 2010s). For the study in its entirety: The SMART-Seq v4 Ultra Low Input RNA kit was used to prepare libraries from fractions with low cell numbers. Two healthy male donors, one aged 18 to 30 and one aged 30 to 40 years, were included in the cohort. Blood samples were taken at several timepoints before and after primary and secondary immunization, and bulk PBMC replicates and cell subsets were isolated. To track T-cell clones before and after primary and booster YFV17D yellow fever vaccination, bulk TCR alpha and beta repertoires were sequenced longitudinally.

The meaning of the sample's treatment or condition label: live attenuated yellow fever vaccine strain. At each blood-draw timepoint, two biological replicates of bulk PBMCs were collected. PBMCs were isolated from peripheral blood using a standard Ficoll-Paque protocol. RNA was extracted with TriZol from bulk PBMCs, CD4 and CD8 fractions, and dextramer-positive and dextramer-negative fractions. Between the V and J ends, shortened by 8 bases and 0 bases respectively, the junction contains 14 bases. Based on the germline V gene (reference sequence), the CDR1 and CDR2 sequences are DFQATT and SNEGSKA. The CDR3 measures 13 amino acids from cysteine to phenylalanine. Kept here is only the CDR3 DNA, which spans 39 bases and is read in frame from base 1. Sequencer: Illumina NovaSeq 6000. TCR cDNA was synthesized by 5'RACE template switching, through which a universal primer site and unique molecular identifiers were introduced. Priming for cDNA synthesis came from both the TCR alpha and TCR beta constant segments. Two PCR steps were used to amplify libraries, with sample barcodes and sequencing adapters being added in the second step. Libraries were sequenced on Illumina HiSeq 2500 (2x100 bp) or NovaSeq (2x150 bp). From the authors' description of their analysis: MIGEC was used to demultiplex reads and collapse the reads into UMI consensus sequences, and MiXCR was used for V(D)J alignment. Using edgeR on replicate PBMC samples, clonotypes were called vaccine-responding if FDR was below 0.01 and the log2 fold change was above 5 up to day 15. Each bulk clonotype received a CD4 or CD8 identity based on whether the sequenced CD4 or CD8 repertoire contained that clonotype at higher abundance. The public reads were run again by TCRdb, first through fastp at Q25 and then through MiXCR, and only productive beta chains were kept. Each entry is one CDR3 protein sequence, shown with its most common DNA and genes. TCRdb, rather than the study authors, made the V and J calls. The sample contains around 310,000 distinct CDR3 sequences, approximately 4.2% of them found a single time. Jointly, the top ten make up approximately 25% of the sample.

Beyond this particular receptor, the publication reports: Compared with the primary T-cell response, the secondary T-cell response was weaker but faster, peaking on day 5 rather than day 15. FACS-sorted repertoires could contain abundant contaminating clonotypes from the bulk population, so computational filtering was required. Most clones expanded after primary vaccination were re-detected after the booster (approximately 95% of CD4 and around 86% of CD8), suggesting broad memory maintenance. Because only a couple of donors were included in the study, the extent to which the findings can be generalized is limited. A small fraction of clonotypes showed up in both the CD4 and CD8 compartments, probably as a result of convergent recombination.

The chain is encoded by TRBV20-1 joined to TRBJ2-7, and TRBD2 may be the D gene, going by 6 matching bases. Sequencing used PBMCs, obtained 5 days after the yellow fever booster vaccination. The source is a man younger than 35 who received the YFV17D yellow fever vaccine. The base sequence is TGCAGTCCGCGGGACCGCTTCTCCTACGAGCAGTACTTC. Protein translation: CSPRDRFSYEQYF.